This record looks at one TCR beta chain sequence and its context. The data originate from a study of T cell changes during pregnancy in multiple sclerosis. Libraries were prepared by immunoSEQ multiplex PCR; TCRdb keeps only in-frame clonotypes and omits some of them. Among 50,000 to 65,000 clones, about 92% were seen once, and the ten largest hold approximately 6.1%. Source: peripheral blood, taken in the third trimester of pregnancy. This TCR came from a female donor in good health, enrolled as a control in a pregnancy study.

This CDR3 is CASSQVARHTEAFF. As DNA, the CDR3 is TGCGCCAGCAGCCAAGTGGCCAGGCACACTGAAGCTTTCTTT. The chain recombines TRBV4-1 with TRBJ1-1; unclear D gene. CDR1 is MGHRA and CDR2 is YSYEKL in the germline V gene. The CDR3 contains 14 residues. Trimming shortened V by 1 base and J by 3 bases, and 9 bases separated the two germline ends.